These T cell receptor beta chains were read from a single sample in a study of PD-1 blockade in classical Hodgkin lymphoma. Generated by immunoSEQ multiplex PCR, the TCRdb table keeps only in-frame clones and is missing some. This sample has roughly 61,000 clones; 75% to 95% occur once, and the top ten carry 10%. The sample in question was peripheral blood mononuclear cells (PBMCs), obtained before the second cycle of nivolumab. These receptor sequences come from a human donor with classical Hodgkin lymphoma. CDR3s include the opening cysteine and the closing phenylalanine or tryptophan. Each record gives: D gene, V gene, clone size, J gene, CDR3 DNA, CDR3 protein. The D gene is left open where the match is weak. Not every row has a clone size; where given, it reads once, few, many or a size class.

>TRBD1|TRBV6-6|once|TRBJ2-1
TGTGCCAGCAGTTACGGACAGGGTCGAAGCAATGAGCAGTTCTTC
CASSYGQGRSNEQFF
>NA|TRBV27|NA|TRBJ1-2
TGTGCCAGCAGTTTGATCCCAAACCCTTCAATTGGCTACACCTTC
CASSLIPNPSIGYTF
>NA|TRBV2|NA|TRBJ1-2
TGTGCCAGCAGTTGGACAGACAATGGCTACACCTTC
CASSWTDNGYTF
>NA|TRBV4-3|NA|TRBJ1-2
TGCGCCAGCAGCCAAGAGGGGTTGGGGTCCGGGGTTAACTATGGCTACACCTTC
CASSQEGLGSGVNYGYTF
>NA|TRBV5-8|once|TRBJ2-3
TGTGCCAGCAGCCCGGGGGCCCATTTTATCACAGATACGCAGTATTTT
CASSPGAHFITDTQYF
>NA|TRBV30|NA|TRBJ2-1
TGTGCCTGGAGTGTGGGGGCAGGTGAGCAGTTCTTC
CAWSVGAGEQFF
>NA|TRBV6-5|NA|TRBJ2-7
TGTGCCAGCACGGGGCCCGGTTCCTACGAGCAGTACTTC
CASTGPGSYEQYF
>NA|TRBV5-1|NA|TRBJ1-6
TGCGCCAGCAGCTTGGCCCCCGGGGAGGATAATTCACCCCTCCACTTT
CASSLAPGEDNSPLHF
>NA|TRBV4-2|NA|TRBJ2-7
TGTGCCAGCAGCCAAGCGGTCGGACAGACCTACGAGCAGTACTTC
CASSQAVGQTYEQYF
>NA|TRBV19|NA|TRBJ2-7
TGTGCCAGTAGTATAGGACTATACTACGAGCAGTACTTC
CASSIGLYYEQYF
>TRBD2|TRBV6-5|NA|TRBJ2-7
TGTGCCAGCAGTTACTCTCCGGGGGGCTACGAGCAGTACTTC
CASSYSPGGYEQYF
>TRBD2|TRBV6-5|NA|TRBJ2-7
TGTGCCAGCGGGGGGGACTCCTACGAGCAGTACTTC
CASGGDSYEQYF
>TRBD1|TRBV27|NA|TRBJ2-7
TGTGCCAGCAGTTCCCTCCAGGGGGCCAACTACGAGCAGTACTTC
CASSSLQGANYEQYF
>TRBD2|TRBV9|once|TRBJ2-3
TGTGCCAGCAGCGTAGGCAGGGGACTAGCGGGAGGAAGGGCTAGCACAGATACGCAGTATTTT
CASSVGRGLAGGRASTDTQYF
>NA|TRBV6-6|NA|TRBJ1-2
TGTGCCAGCAGCGCCCCTACGTTGAGGGGGAACTATGGCTACACCTTC
CASSAPTLRGNYGYTF